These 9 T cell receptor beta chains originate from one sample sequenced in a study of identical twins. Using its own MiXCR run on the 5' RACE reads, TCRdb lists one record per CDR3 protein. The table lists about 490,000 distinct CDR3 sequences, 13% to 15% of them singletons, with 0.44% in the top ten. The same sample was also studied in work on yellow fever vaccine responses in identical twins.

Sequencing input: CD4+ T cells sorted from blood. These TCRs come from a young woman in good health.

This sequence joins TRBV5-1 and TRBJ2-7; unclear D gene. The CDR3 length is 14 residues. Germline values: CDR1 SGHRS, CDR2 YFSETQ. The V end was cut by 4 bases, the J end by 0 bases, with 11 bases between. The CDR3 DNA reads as TGCGCCAGCAGCCCCGATGGCCTCTCCTACGAGCAGTACTTC. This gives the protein CASSPDGLSYEQYF. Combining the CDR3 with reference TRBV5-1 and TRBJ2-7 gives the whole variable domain KAGVTQTPRYLIKTRGQQVTLSCSPISGHRSVSWYQQTPGQGLQFLFEYFSETQRNKGNFPGRFSGRQFSNSRSEMNVSTLELGDSALYLCASSPDGLSYEQYFGPGTRLTVT.

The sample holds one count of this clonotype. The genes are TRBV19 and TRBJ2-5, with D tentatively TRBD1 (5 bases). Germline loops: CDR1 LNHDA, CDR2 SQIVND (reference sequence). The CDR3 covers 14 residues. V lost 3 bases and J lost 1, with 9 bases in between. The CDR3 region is CASSIMGLQETQYF. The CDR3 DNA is TGTGCCAGTAGTATCATGGGGCTCCAAGAGACCCAGTACTTC.

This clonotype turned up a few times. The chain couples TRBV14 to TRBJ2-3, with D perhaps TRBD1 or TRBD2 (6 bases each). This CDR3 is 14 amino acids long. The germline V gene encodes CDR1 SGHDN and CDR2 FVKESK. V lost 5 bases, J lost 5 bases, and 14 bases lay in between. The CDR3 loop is CASSRREGGDTQYF. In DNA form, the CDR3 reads TGTGCCAGCAGCAGGAGAGAGGGGGGAGATACGCAGTATTTT.

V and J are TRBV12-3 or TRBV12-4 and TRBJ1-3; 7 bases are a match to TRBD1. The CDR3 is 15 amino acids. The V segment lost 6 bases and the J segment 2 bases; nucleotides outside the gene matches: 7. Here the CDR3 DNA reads TGTGCCAGCAGGATCCCAGGGGGAACTGGAAACACCATATATTTT. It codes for CASRIPGGTGNTIYF.

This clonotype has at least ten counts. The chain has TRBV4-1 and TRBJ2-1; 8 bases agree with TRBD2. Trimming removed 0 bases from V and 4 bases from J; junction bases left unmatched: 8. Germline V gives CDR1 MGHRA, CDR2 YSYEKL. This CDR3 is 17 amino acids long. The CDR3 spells CASSQDKSGRSYNEQFF. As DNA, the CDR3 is TGCGCCAGCAGCCAAGATAAAAGCGGGAGATCTTACAATGAGCAGTTCTTC.

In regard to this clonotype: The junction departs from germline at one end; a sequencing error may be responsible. The CDR3 sequence: CASGLVPGTIYEQYF. For the CDR3, the DNA is TGTGCCAGCGGCTTAGTCCCGGGTACGATCTACGAGCAGTACTTC. J is TRBJ2-7 and V is TRBV7-2; D is undetermined. The CDR3 is made up of 15 amino acids. Looked up from germline, CDR1 is SGHTA and CDR2 is FQGNSA.

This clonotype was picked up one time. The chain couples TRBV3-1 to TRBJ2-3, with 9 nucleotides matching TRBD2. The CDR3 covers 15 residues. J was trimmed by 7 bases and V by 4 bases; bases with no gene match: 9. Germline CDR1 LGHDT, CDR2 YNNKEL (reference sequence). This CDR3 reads CASSLAAGGRNTQYF. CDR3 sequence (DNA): TGTGCCAGCAGCCTTGCGGCGGGGGGGCGAAATACGCAGTATTTT.

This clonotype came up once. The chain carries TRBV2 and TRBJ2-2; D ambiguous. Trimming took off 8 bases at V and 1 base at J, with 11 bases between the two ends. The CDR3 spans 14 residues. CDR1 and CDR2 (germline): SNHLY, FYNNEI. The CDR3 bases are TGTGCCAGCTGGGTCTGGAGGAACACCGGGGAGCTGTTTTTT. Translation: CASWVWRNTGELFF.

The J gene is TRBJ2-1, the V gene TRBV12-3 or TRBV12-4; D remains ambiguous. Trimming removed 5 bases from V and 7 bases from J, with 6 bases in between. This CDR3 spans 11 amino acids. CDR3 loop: CASSSANEQFF. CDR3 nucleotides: TGTGCCAGCAGTAGCGCGAATGAGCAGTTCTTC.